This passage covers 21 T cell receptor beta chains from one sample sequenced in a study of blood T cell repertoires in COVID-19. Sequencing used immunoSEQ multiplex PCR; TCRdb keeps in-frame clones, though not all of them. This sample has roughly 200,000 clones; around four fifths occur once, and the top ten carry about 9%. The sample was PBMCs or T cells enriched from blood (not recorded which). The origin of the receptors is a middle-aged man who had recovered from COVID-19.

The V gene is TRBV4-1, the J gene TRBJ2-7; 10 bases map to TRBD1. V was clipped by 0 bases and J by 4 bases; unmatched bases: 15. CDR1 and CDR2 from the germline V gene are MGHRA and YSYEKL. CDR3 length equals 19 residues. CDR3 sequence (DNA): TGCGCCAGCAGCCAAGAAAGGGGGCGTCGGGGACAGGGGAGGTACGAGCAGTACTTC. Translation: CASSQERGRRGQGRYEQYF.

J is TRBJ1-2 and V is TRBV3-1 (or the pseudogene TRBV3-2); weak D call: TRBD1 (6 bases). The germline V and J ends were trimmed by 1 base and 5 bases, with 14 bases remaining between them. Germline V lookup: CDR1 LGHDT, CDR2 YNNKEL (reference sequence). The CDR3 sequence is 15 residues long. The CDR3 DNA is TGTGCCAGCAGCCAAGGGCTCAGGGGTGGGTATGGCTACACCTTC. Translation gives CASSQGLRGGYGYTF.

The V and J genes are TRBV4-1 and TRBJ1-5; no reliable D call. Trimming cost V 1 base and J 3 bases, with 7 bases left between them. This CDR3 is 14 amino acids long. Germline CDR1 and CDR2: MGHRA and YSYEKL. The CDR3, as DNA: TGCGCCAGCAGCCAAGGCGGGAACAATCAGCCCCAGCATTTT. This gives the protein CASSQGGNNQPQHF.

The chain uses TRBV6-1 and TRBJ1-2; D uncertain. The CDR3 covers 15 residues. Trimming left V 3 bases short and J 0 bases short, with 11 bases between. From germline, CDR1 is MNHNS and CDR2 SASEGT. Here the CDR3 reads CASSDHSKANYGYTF. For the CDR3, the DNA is TGTGCCAGCAGTGACCACAGCAAAGCTAACTATGGCTACACCTTC.

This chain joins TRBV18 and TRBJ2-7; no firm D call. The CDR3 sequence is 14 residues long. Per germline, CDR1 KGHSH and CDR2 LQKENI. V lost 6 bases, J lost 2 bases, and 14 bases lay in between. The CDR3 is CASSLTRNAYEQYF. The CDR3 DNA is TGTGCCAGCTCTCTAACGAGGAACGCCTACGAGCAGTACTTC.

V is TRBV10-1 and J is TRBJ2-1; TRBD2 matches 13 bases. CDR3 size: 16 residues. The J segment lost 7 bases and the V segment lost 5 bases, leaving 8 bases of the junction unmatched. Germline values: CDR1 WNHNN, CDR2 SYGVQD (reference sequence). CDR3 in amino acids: CASSSTTSGGANEQFF. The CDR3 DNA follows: TGCGCCAGCAGTTCTACTACTAGCGGGGGGGCAAATGAGCAGTTCTTC.

CDR3: CASSQGQGNSPLHF. The CDR3, as DNA: TGTGCCAGCAGCCAGGGACAGGGGAATTCACCCCTCCACTTT. V is TRBV6-5 and J is TRBJ1-6; 10 bases map to TRBD1. CDR1 MNHEY and CDR2 SVGAGI come from the germline V gene. V shed 6 bases, J shed 7 bases, and the junction held 3 bases outside the gene matches. The CDR3 is 14 amino acids.

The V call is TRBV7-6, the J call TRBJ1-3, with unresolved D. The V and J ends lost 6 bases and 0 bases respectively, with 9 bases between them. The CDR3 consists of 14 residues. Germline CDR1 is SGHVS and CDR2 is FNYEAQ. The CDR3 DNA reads TGTGCCAGCAGTCAACAGAGCTCTGGAAACACCATATATTTT. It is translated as CASSQQSSGNTIYF. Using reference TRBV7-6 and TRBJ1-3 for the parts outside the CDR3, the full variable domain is GAGVSQSPRYKVTKRGQDVALRCDPISGHVSLYWYRQALGQGPEFLTYFNYEAQQDKSGLPNDRFSAERPEGSISTLTIQRTEQRDSAMYRCASSQQSSGNTIYFGEGSWLTVV.

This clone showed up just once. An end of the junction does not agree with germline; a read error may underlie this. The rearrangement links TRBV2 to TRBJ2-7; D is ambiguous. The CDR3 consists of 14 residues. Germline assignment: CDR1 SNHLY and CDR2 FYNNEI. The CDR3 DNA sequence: TGTGCCAGCAGGGAAGTAGAAGCCTCCTACGAGCAGTACTTC. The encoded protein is CASREVEASYEQYF.

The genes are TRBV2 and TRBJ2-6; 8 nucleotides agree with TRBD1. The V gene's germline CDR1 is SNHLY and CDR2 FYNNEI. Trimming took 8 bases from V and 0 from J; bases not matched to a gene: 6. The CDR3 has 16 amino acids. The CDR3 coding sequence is TGTGCCAGCTCCCCGCAGGGGGCCTCTGGGGCCAACGTCCTGACTTTC. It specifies CASSPQGASGANVLTF.

As DNA, the CDR3 is TGTGCCAGCAGCTTAGAGAGCGGGAGCCAGGTAGATACGCAGTATTTT. Encoded protein: CASSLESGSQVDTQYF. V gene TRBV5-4 combines with J gene TRBJ2-3; 8 bases line up with TRBD2. CDR3 length equals 16 residues. Unmatched junction bases numbered 10, after V lost 2 bases and J lost 5 bases. Germline V gene sequence: CDR1 SGHNT, CDR2 YYREEE (reference sequence).

This CDR3 is CASSVEPQRTSGLNEQFF. CDR3 coding DNA: TGTGCCAGCAGCGTAGAACCCCAACGGACTAGCGGATTGAATGAGCAGTTCTTC. This chain connects TRBV9 to TRBJ2-1, with 10 bases that match TRBD2. Trimming at V came to 0 bases and at J to 7 bases, leaving 13 bases not matched to a gene. Looked up from germline, CDR1 is SGDLS and CDR2 is YYNGEE. The CDR3 consists of 18 residues.

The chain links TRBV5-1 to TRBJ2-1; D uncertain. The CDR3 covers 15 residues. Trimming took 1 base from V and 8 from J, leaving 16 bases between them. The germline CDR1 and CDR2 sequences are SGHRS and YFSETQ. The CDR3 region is CASSLLGSEAHEQFF. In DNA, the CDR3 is TGCGCCAGCAGCTTGCTGGGCTCAGAAGCCCATGAGCAGTTCTTC. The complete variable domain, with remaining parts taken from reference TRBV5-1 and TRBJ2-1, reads KAGVTQTPRYLIKTRGQQVTLSCSPISGHRSVSWYQQTPGQGLQFLFEYFSETQRNKGNFPGRFSGRQFSNSRSEMNVSTLELGDSALYLCASSLLGSEAHEQFFGPGTRLTVL.

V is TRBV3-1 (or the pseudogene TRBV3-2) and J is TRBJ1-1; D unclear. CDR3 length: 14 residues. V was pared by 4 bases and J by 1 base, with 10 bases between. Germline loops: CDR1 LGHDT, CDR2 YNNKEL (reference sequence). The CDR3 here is CASSPYSGNTEAFF. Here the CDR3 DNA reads TGTGCCAGCAGCCCTTACAGCGGGAACACTGAAGCTTTCTTT.

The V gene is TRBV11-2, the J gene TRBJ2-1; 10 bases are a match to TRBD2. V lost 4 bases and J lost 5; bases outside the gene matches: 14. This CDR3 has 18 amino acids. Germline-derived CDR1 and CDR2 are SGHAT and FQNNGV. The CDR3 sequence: CASSSEVGGTSVNNEQFF. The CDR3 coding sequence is TGTGCCAGCAGCTCAGAGGTCGGCGGGACTAGCGTAAACAATGAGCAGTTCTTC.

CDR3 loop: CASSPQGVENTEAFF. DNA of the CDR3: TGCGCCAGCAGCCCCCAGGGGGTAGAGAACACTGAAGCTTTCTTT. This chain connects TRBV5-1 to TRBJ1-1; 7 bases line up with TRBD1. V lost 4 bases, J lost 1 base, and 7 bases stayed unmatched. Germline V gives CDR1 SGHRS, CDR2 YFSETQ. CDR3 length: 15 amino acids.

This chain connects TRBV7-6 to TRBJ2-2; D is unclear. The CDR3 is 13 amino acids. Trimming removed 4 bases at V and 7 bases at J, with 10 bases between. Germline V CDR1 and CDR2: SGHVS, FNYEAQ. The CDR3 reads CASSSYAGGELFF. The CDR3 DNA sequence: TGTGCCAGCAGCTCCTACGCTGGCGGGGAGCTGTTTTTT.

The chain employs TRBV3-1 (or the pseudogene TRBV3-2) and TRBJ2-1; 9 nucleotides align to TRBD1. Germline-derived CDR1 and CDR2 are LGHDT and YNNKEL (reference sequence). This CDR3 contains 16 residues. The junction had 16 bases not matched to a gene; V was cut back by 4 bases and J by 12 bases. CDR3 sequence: CASSRTGARGGGWQFF. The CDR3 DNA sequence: TGTGCCAGCAGCCGGACAGGGGCGCGGGGTGGGGGATGGCAGTTCTTC.

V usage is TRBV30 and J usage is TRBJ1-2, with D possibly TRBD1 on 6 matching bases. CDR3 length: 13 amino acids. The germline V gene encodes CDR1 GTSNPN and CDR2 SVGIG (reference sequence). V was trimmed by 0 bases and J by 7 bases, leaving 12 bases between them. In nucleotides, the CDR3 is TGTGCCTGGAGTGTAGAACAGGGCGGTGGCTACACCTTC. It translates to CAWSVEQGGGYTF.

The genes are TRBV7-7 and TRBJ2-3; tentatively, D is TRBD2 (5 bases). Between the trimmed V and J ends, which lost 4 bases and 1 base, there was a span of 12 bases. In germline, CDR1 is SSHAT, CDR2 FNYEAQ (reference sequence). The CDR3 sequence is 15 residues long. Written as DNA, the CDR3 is TGTGCCAGCAGCTCGGAGCGGCGGGGCACAGATACGCAGTATTTT. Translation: CASSSERRGTDTQYF.

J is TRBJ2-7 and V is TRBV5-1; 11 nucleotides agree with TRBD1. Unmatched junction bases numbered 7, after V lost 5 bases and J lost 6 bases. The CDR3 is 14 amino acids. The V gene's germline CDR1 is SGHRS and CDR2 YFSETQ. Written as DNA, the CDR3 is TGCGCCAGCAGGGCCGGGACAGGGGGTGCCGAGCAGTACTTC. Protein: CASRAGTGGAEQYF.